These 9 T cell receptor beta chains came from one sample sequenced in a study of CD8+CD57+ T cells in acquired aplastic anemia (dated by TCRdb to between 2017 and 2018). Sequencing relied on an Illumina HiSeq 2000. Genomic DNA was used as template for profiling of TCR beta VDJ combinations and CDR3 sequences. Clones were called with MiXCR by TCRdb after fastp trimmed the public reads at Q25, and only in-frame beta chains were retained. When rows share a CDR3 protein, they turn into one entry using the most common DNA and genes. This sample holds some 170,000 distinct CDR3 sequences; around 40% were observed only once. The top ten clones comprise around 0.96% of the sample. The sample consisted of sorted CD4+, CD8+, or CD8+CD57+ T cells (not recorded which) from PBMCs. These TCRs come from a human donor in good health.

This clonotype was recorded once. With a much larger clone just one base away, this may be a read error. The chain employs TRBV6-1 and TRBJ1-2; 11 nucleotides agree with TRBD1. This CDR3 is 12 amino acids long. The V gene end was trimmed by 8 bases and the J gene end by 9 bases; junction bases not matched to a gene: 5. The germline V gene has CDR1 MNHNS and CDR2 SASEGT. CDR3 in amino acids: CASGQGAWSYTF. CDR3 DNA: TGTGCCAGCGGACAGGGGGCTTGGAGCTACACCTTC.

Many counts were recorded for this clonotype. The genes are TRBV6-4 and TRBJ2-2; D uncertain. The germline V gene has CDR1 MRHNA and CDR2 SNTAGT. The CDR3 is 13 amino acids. V was pared by 8 bases and J by 8 bases, with 15 bases between. The CDR3 protein is CASSRVAAGELFF. The CDR3 nucleotides read TGTGCCAGCTCGCGAGTTGCAGCTGGGGAGCTGTTTTTT.

This clonotype came up many times. J is TRBJ2-7 and V is TRBV5-1, with D maybe TRBD2 (6 bases). V was clipped by 4 bases and J by 2 bases, with 16 bases between them. The CDR3 totals 15 residues. Germline V gene sequence: CDR1 SGHRS, CDR2 YFSETQ. CDR3: CASSPGTLPTYEQYF. The CDR3 nucleotides are TGCGCCAGCAGCCCCGGGACTCTTCCGACCTACGAGCAGTACTTC.

The chain combines TRBV20-1 with TRBJ2-7; 8 positions agree with TRBD1. Germline CDR1 DFQATT, CDR2 SNEGSKA (reference sequence). With V trimmed by 6 bases and J by 3 bases, 19 bases remained unmatched. The CDR3 totals 17 residues. The CDR3 is CSASSYRDRSDVYEQYF. The CDR3 region has the DNA TGCAGTGCCAGCAGTTACCGGGACAGGTCGGACGTCTACGAGCAGTACTTC.

This clonotype was detected ten times or more. This chain uses TRBV6-5 with TRBJ2-1; 7 bases agree with TRBD1. Germline V gene sequence: CDR1 MNHEY, CDR2 SVGAGI. V lost 2 bases to trimming and J lost 4 bases; unmatched junction nucleotides: 2. The CDR3 has 14 residues. The CDR3 DNA reads as TGTGCCAGCAGTTACCTGACAGGGTACAATGAGCAGTTCTTC. This codes for CASSYLTGYNEQFF.

With regard to this clonotype: This may come from a read error, since a much larger clone is one base off. The chain joins TRBV11-3 to TRBJ1-1, with 7 positions matching TRBD1. The length of the CDR3 is 13 residues. Germline CDR1 SGHNT, CDR2 YENEEA. The CDR3 loop reads CASSQTGITEVFF. The CDR3 DNA is TGTGCCAGCAGCCAGACAGGGATCACTGAAGTTTTCTTT.

This clonotype was counted at least ten times. The chain employs TRBV2 and TRBJ2-1; 8 bases line up with TRBD1. The CDR3 runs to 14 residues. The trim removed 8 bases at V and 3 bases at J, leaving 6 bases unmatched. Germline V lookup: CDR1 SNHLY, CDR2 FYNNEI. This CDR3 reads CASRSGGIYNEQFF. CDR3 DNA: TGTGCCAGCCGCTCAGGGGGCATCTACAATGAGCAGTTCTTC.

V is TRBV10-1 and J is TRBJ2-7; D uncertain. Germline V gene lookup returns CDR1 WNHNN and CDR2 SYGVQD (reference sequence). This CDR3 has 13 residues. V lost 2 bases, J lost 6 bases, and 11 bases lay in between. The CDR3 sequence is CASSEANLGEQYF. CDR3 DNA sequence: TGCGCCAGCAGTGAGGCCAACTTAGGCGAGCAGTACTTC.

V usage is TRBV6-1 and J usage is TRBJ2-7; D is unresolved. Germline V gene sequence: CDR1 MNHNS, CDR2 SASEGT. V shed 2 bases and J shed 9 bases, with 11 bases lying between them. This CDR3 region has 12 residues. CDR3 in DNA: TGTGCCAGCAGTGAAAGAGGCCCGCCGCAGTACTTC. This codes for CASSERGPPQYF.